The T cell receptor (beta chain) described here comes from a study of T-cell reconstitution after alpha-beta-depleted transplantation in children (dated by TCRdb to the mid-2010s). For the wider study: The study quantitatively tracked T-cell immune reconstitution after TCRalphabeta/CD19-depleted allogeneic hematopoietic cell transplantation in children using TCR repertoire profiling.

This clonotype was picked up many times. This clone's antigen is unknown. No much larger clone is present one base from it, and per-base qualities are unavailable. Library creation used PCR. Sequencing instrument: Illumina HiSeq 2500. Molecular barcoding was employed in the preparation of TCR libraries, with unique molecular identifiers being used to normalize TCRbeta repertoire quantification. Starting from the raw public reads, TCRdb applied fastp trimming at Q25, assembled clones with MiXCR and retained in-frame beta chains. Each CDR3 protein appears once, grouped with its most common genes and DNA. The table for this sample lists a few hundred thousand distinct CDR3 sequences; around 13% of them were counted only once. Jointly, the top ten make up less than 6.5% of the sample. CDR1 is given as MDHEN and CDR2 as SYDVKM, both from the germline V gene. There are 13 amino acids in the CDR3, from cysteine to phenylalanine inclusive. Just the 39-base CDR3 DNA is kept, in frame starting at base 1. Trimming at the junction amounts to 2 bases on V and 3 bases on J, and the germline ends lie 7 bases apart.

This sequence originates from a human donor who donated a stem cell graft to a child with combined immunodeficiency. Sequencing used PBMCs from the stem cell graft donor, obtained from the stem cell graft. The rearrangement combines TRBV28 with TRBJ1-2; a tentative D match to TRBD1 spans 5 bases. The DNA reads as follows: TGTGCCAGCAGTTTAGTGGGACACTATGGCTACACCTTC. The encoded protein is CASSLVGHYGYTF.